The 9 T cell receptor beta chains listed next were all sequenced from one sample in a study of CD8 T cells in Susac syndrome (dated by TCRdb to about 2019). Libraries came from the immunoSEQ multiplex PCR assay. RNA was extracted with the RNeasy kit and 0.5 to 1 ug was reverse transcribed using random hexamers. TCRdb redid the processing of the public reads, applying fastp at Q25 and MiXCR, and retained in-frame beta chains. A single entry per CDR3 protein holds the most common genes and DNA from its merged rows. This sample has 150,000 to 190,000 distinct CDR3 sequences in its table, and around 95% of those were observed once. Jointly, the top ten make up roughly 0.16% of the sample. Material: CD4+ T cells from PBMCs. The source of these receptors is a human donor with Susac syndrome.

The J gene is TRBJ1-1, the V gene TRBV29-1; D is unclear. The CDR3 totals 13 residues. V was cut by 2 bases and J by 1 base, with 8 bases left in between. The germline V gene has CDR1 SQVTM and CDR2 ANQGSEA. CDR3 region: CSVEREENTEAFF. The CDR3 nucleotides read TGCAGCGTTGAACGGGAGGAGAACACTGAAGCTTTCTTT.

The chain has TRBV7-9 and TRBJ2-5; perhaps TRBD2 as D (7 bases). Germline loops: CDR1 SEHNR, CDR2 FQNEAQ (reference sequence). Trimming removed 4 bases from V and 4 bases from J, with 10 bases in between. The CDR3 loop spans 13 amino acids. The CDR3: CASSWGGAETQYF. CDR3 sequence (DNA): TGTGCCAGCAGCTGGGGGGGGGCAGAGACCCAGTACTTC.

J is TRBJ2-7 and V is TRBV29-1; either TRBD1 or TRBD2 may fit D (5 bases each). Germline CDR1 SQVTM, CDR2 ANQGSEA. The CDR3 sequence is 12 residues long. V lost 6 bases and J lost 5, with 14 bases in between. CDR3 sequence reads: CSVEDTGNEQYF. DNA of the CDR3: TGCAGCGTAGAGGACACGGGAAACGAGCAGTACTTC.

The chain recombines TRBV18 with TRBJ1-1, with TRBD1 as a possible D gene (5 bases). Per the germline V gene, CDR1 is KGHSH and CDR2 is LQKENI. This CDR3 is 15 amino acids long. V lost 1 base and J lost 3, with 12 bases in between. This CDR3 is CASSPLPGVDTEAFF. In nucleotides, the CDR3 is TGTGCCAGCTCACCACTTCCGGGGGTTGACACTGAAGCTTTCTTT.

The genes are TRBV29-1 and TRBJ1-3; a possible D gene is TRBD1 (5 bases). The CDR3 totals 14 residues. The germline V and J ends were trimmed by 6 bases and 3 bases, with 15 bases remaining between them. Germline CDR1 and CDR2: SQVTM and ANQGSEA. CDR3 residues: CSVANQGDGNTIYF. CDR3 nucleotides: TGCAGCGTCGCGAATCAGGGTGATGGAAACACCATATATTTT.

The CDR3 coding sequence is TGTGCCAGCAGCTCAGGACCAGGGAAAATCGGCACAGATACGCAGTATTTT. Translated: CASSSGPGKIGTDTQYF. The chain combines TRBV5-6 with TRBJ2-3; maybe TRBD1 (5 bases). Germline V gene sequence: CDR1 SGHDT, CDR2 YYEEEE. V dropped 3 bases and J dropped 1 base, with 18 bases sitting between them. CDR3 length equals 17 residues.

The chain joins TRBV13 to TRBJ2-3, with 7 nucleotides matching TRBD1. Germline CDR1 is PRHDT and CDR2 is FYEKMQ (reference sequence). Trimming removed 5 bases from V and 5 bases from J; junction bases left unmatched: 10. The CDR3 covers 15 residues. The chain's CDR3 is CASSVGTDHIDTQYF. CDR3 nucleotides: TGTGCCAGCAGCGTCGGGACAGACCACATAGATACGCAGTATTTT.

V and J are TRBV20-1 and TRBJ2-3, with a tentative D call TRBD2 (6 bases). The CDR3 is made up of 12 amino acids. Between the trimmed V and J ends, which lost 7 bases and 6 bases, there was a span of 14 bases. Germline CDR1 DFQATT, CDR2 SNEGSKA (reference sequence). In nucleotides, the CDR3 is TGCAGTGTTACCCGGGGGACGGATACGCAGTATTTT. Its protein is CSVTRGTDTQYF.

V gene TRBV5-4 combines with J gene TRBJ2-5; no firm D call. The CDR3 length is 16 residues. Trimming took 4 bases from V and 1 from J, leaving 17 bases between them. Germline CDR1 reads SGHNT; CDR2 reads YYREEE (reference sequence). The CDR3 nucleotides read TGTGCCAGCAGCACCCAAACTCGGGCCCCCCAAGAGACCCAGTACTTC. This encodes CASSTQTRAPQETQYF.